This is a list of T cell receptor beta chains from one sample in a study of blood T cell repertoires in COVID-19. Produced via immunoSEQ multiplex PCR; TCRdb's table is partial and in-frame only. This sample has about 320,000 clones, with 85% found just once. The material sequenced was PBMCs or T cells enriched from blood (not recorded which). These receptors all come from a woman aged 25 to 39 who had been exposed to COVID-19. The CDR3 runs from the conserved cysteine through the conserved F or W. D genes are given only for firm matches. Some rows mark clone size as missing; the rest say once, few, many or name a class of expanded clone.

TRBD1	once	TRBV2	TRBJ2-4	CASSGDRGIAKNIQYF	TGTGCCAGCAGTGGGGACAGGGGCATAGCCAAAAACATTCAGTACTTC
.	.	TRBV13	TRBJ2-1	CASSLGLSYNEQFF	TGTGCCAGCAGCTTAGGACTATCCTACAATGAGCAGTTCTTC
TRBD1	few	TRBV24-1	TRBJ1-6	CATSARGQGRNSPLHF	TGTGCCACCAGTGCCAGAGGACAGGGTAGAAATTCACCCCTCCACTTT
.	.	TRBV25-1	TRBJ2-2	CASSMTWSTGELFF	TGTGCCAGCAGTATGACCTGGAGCACCGGGGAGCTGTTTTTT
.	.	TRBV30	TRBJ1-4	CAWNARGMGEKLFF	TGTGCCTGGAACGCACGGGGAATGGGTGAAAAACTGTTTTTT
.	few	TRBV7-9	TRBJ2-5	CASSLDTPRETQYF	TGTGCCAGCAGCTTAGACACTCCCAGGGAGACCCAGTACTTC
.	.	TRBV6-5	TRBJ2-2	CASNVRTPDTGELFF	TGTGCCAGCAACGTAAGGACACCGGACACCGGGGAGCTGTTTTTT
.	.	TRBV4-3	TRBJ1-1	CASSQDRGTEAFF	TGCGCCAGCAGCCAAGATCGGGGAACTGAAGCTTTCTTT
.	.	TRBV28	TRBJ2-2	CASLWGSNTGELFF	TGTGCCAGCCTGTGGGGCTCGAACACCGGGGAGCTGTTTTTT
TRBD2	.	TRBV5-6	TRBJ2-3	CASSSWTSGSLGDTQYF	TGTGCCAGCAGCTCCTGGACTAGCGGGAGTTTAGGGGATACGCAGTATTTT
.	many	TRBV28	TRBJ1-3	CASSLWSGSSGNTIYF	TGTGCCAGCAGTTTATGGTCCGGGTCCTCTGGAAACACCATATATTTT
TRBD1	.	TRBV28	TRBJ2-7	CATTVTGTVLREQYF	TGTGCCACCACCGTCACCGGGACAGTGTTACGCGAGCAGTACTTC
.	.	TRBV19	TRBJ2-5	CASRRTVQETQYF	TGTGCCAGTAGGAGGACAGTGCAAGAGACCCAGTACTTC
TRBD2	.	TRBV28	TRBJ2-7	CASSFLTSGEYEQYF	TGTGCCAGCAGTTTTTTGACTAGCGGGGAATACGAGCAGTACTTC
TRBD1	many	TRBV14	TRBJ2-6	CASSQNTGAAGANVLTF	TGTGCCAGCAGCCAAAATACAGGGGCAGCTGGGGCCAACGTCCTGACTTTC
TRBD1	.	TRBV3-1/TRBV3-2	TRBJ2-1	CATELTGTGNNEQFF	TGTGCCACCGAACTAACCGGGACAGGGAACAATGAGCAGTTCTTC
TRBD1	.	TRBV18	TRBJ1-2	CASSPTGLRDYGYTF	TGTGCCAGCTCACCGACAGGGCTTCGGGACTATGGCTACACCTTC
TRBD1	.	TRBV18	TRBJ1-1	CASSPEAQGTTEAFF	TGTGCCAGCTCACCAGAAGCACAGGGGACTACTGAAGCTTTCTTT
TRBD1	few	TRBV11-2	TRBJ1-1	CASSLEQGTLQAEAFF	TGTGCCAGCAGCTTAGAACAGGGGACTTTACAGGCTGAAGCTTTCTTT
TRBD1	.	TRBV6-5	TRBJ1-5	CASRPPGQGNQPQHF	TGTGCCAGCAGACCACCGGGACAGGGGAATCAGCCCCAGCATTTT
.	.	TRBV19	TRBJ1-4	CASSMTALNEKLFF	TGTGCCAGTAGTATGACAGCTCTTAATGAAAAACTGTTTTTT
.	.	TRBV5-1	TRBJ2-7	CASSSPTRYYEQYF	TGCGCCAGCAGCTCACCGACTAGGTACTACGAGCAGTACTTC
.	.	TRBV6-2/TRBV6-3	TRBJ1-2	CASSYLWQGYTF	TGTGCCAGCAGTTACTTGTGGCAGGGCTACACCTTC
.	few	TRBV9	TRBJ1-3	CASSPGVVFSGNTIYF	TGTGCCAGCAGCCCAGGGGTGGTTTTCTCTGGAAACACCATATATTTT
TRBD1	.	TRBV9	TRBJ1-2	CASSSLGQGYYGYTF	TGTGCCAGCAGCTCCCTGGGACAGGGCTACTATGGCTACACCTTC
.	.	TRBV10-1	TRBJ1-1	CASSESGRGREAFF	TGCGCCAGCAGTGAGTCCGGCAGGGGAAGGGAAGCTTTCTTT
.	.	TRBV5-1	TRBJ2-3	CASSLEYGGSDTQYF	TGCGCCAGCAGCTTGGAGTACGGGGGTTCGGATACGCAGTATTTT
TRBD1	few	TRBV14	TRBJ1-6	CASSQDWKSGTGGIVSYNSPLHF	TGTGCCAGCAGCCAAGATTGGAAGTCCGGGACAGGGGGCATCGTGTCCTATAATTCACCCCTCCACTTT
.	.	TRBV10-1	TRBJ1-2	CASSESIGASYTF	TGCGCCAGCAGTGAGTCGATTGGGGCCAGCTACACCTTC
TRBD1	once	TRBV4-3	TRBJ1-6	CASSQTGQGYSPLHF	TGCGCCAGCAGCCAAACGGGACAGGGGTATTCACCCCTCCACTTT
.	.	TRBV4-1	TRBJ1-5	CASSQDYTQSYQPQHF	TGCGCCAGCAGCCAAGATTATACACAGAGCTATCAGCCCCAGCATTTT
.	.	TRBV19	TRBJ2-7	CASSTAPGNEQYF	TGTGCCAGTAGTACGGCCCCAGGGAACGAGCAGTACTTC
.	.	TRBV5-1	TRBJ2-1	CASSSGRGTRRNNEQFF	TGCGCCAGCAGCTCAGGTCGTGGGACACGGAGAAACAATGAGCAGTTCTTC
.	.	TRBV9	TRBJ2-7	CASSGVSNYEQYF	TGTGCCAGCAGCGGAGTTTCTAATTACGAGCAGTACTTC
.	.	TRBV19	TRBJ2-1	CASVPPGDYNEQFF	TGTGCCAGCGTCCCTCCGGGAGACTACAATGAGCAGTTCTTC
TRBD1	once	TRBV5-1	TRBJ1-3	CASSRIGTGSGNTIYF	TGCGCCAGCAGCCGGATCGGGACAGGGTCTGGAAACACCATATATTTT
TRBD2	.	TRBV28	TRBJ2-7	CASSLGLAGTYEQYF	TGTGCCAGCAGCCTAGGACTAGCGGGGACGTACGAGCAGTACTTC
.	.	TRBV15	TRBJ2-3	CATNPKMQGTQYF	TGTGCCACCAATCCAAAAATGCAGGGTACGCAGTATTTT
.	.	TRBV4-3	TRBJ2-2	CASSQEAAVNTGELFF	TGCGCCAGCAGCCAAGAGGCGGCGGTGAACACCGGGGAGCTGTTTTTT
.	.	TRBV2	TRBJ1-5	CASRASRDGGVISNQPQHF	TGTGCCAGCAGGGCATCCCGGGACGGGGGTGTAATTAGCAATCAGCCCCAGCATTTT
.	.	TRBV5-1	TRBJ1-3	CASSGGEDRISGNTIYF	TGCGCCAGCAGCGGAGGAGAAGACCGGATCTCTGGAAACACCATATATTTT
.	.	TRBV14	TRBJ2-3	CASSRASDTQYF	TGTGCCAGCAGCCGGGCATCGGATACGCAGTATTTT
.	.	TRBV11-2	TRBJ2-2	CASSLDRGTGELFF	TGTGCCAGCAGCTTAGATCGAGGGACCGGGGAGCTGTTTTTT
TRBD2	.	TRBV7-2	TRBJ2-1	CASRRLAGYNEQFF	TGTGCCAGCAGGAGACTAGCAGGGTACAATGAGCAGTTCTTC
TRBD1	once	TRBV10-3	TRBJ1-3	CAIMGTGENTIYF	TGTGCCATCATGGGGACAGGGGAAAACACCATATATTTT
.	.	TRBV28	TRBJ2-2	CASSLTRVAGELFF	TGTGCCAGCAGTTTAACCAGGGTGGCCGGGGAGCTGTTTTTT
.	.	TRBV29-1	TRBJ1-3	CSVERGFGGNTIYF	TGCAGCGTTGAGAGGGGGTTTGGGGGAAACACCATATATTTT
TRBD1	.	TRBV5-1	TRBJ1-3	CASSFRGLEGNTIYF	TGCGCCAGCAGCTTCAGGGGGCTAGAGGGAAACACCATATATTTT
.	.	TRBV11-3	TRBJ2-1	CASSPREAGSYNEQFF	TGTGCCAGCAGCCCGAGGGAGGCAGGATCCTACAATGAGCAGTTCTTC
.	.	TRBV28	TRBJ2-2	CASSLGLPGELFF	TGTGCCAGCAGTTTAGGACTTCCCGGGGAGCTGTTTTTT
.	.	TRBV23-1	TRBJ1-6	CASSQDINSPLHF	TGCGCCAGCAGTCAAGACATTAATTCACCCCTCCACTTT